Below, 26 T cell receptor beta chains from the same sample are listed, as sequenced in a study of cytomegalovirus exposure and HLA in healthy donors. PCR amplification relied on 60 Vbeta primers (plus 13 Jbeta primers). Clones were sequenced by immunoSEQ multiplex PCR, and TCRdb holds only the in-frame ones, with some missing. The sample carries roughly 180,000 clones, 80% to 85% recorded once. Sequencing used PBMCs. The receptor set was obtained from a boy between 10 and 17 years old in good health and CMV-seronegative.

The V and J genes are TRBV4-3 and TRBJ1-2; possibly TRBD1 for D (5 bases). The V end lost 3 bases, the J end lost 4 bases, and 12 bases lay between the germline ends. The CDR3 runs 14 residues. Germline V gene sequence: CDR1 LGHNA, CDR2 YSLEER. Written as DNA, the CDR3 is TGCGCCAGCAGCCACCCCGGACATCTCTATGGCTACACCTTC. Protein: CASSHPGHLYGYTF.

This sequence joins TRBV2 and TRBJ2-1, with 11 bases lining up with TRBD2. Trimming took 0 bases from V and 4 from J; bases not matched to a gene: 14. This CDR3 has 20 amino acids. Germline V gene lookup returns CDR1 SNHLY and CDR2 FYNNEI. CDR3: CASSEARVAGGPGMYNEQFF. The CDR3 DNA sequence: TGTGCCAGCAGTGAAGCGAGGGTAGCGGGAGGGCCGGGGATGTACAATGAGCAGTTCTTC.

The chain carries TRBV30 and TRBJ1-5; 9 bases match TRBD1. The trim removed 5 bases at V and 4 bases at J, leaving 3 bases unmatched. Per germline, CDR1 GTSNPN and CDR2 SVGIG (reference sequence). This CDR3 spans 13 amino acids. The CDR3 spells CAWGGQGNQPQHF. The CDR3 DNA reads as TGTGCCTGGGGGGGACAGGGAAATCAGCCCCAGCATTTT.

V gene TRBV5-1 combines with J gene TRBJ1-1; D is perhaps TRBD1 (6 bases). V was cut by 3 bases and J by 7 bases, with 10 bases left in between. CDR1 and CDR2 from the germline V gene are SGHRS and YFSETQ. The CDR3 length is 12 residues. This chain's CDR3 is CASSSDRNEAFF. The DNA of the CDR3 is TGCGCCAGCAGCTCCGACAGGAATGAAGCTTTCTTT.

The V gene is TRBV27, the J gene TRBJ2-1; D gene uncertain. This CDR3 region has 14 residues. Trimming cost V 4 bases and J 6 bases, with 13 bases left between them. Germline values: CDR1 MNHEY, CDR2 SMNVEV (reference sequence). The CDR3 here is CASSWNRGVNEQFF. Written as DNA, the CDR3 is TGTGCCAGCAGTTGGAACCGCGGCGTCAATGAGCAGTTCTTC.

This rearrangement joins TRBV27 to TRBJ1-2; weak D call: TRBD1 (5 bases). V was trimmed by 6 bases and J by 3 bases, leaving 11 bases between them. The CDR3 runs 13 residues. CDR1 is MNHEY and CDR2 is SMNVEV in the germline V gene (reference sequence). The CDR3 loop reads CASSAIGDYGYTF. In DNA, the CDR3 is TGTGCCAGCAGCGCCATAGGGGACTATGGCTACACCTTC.

V and J are TRBV29-1 and TRBJ1-2; TRBD1 matches at 7 bases. The CDR3 covers 13 residues. The V gene's germline CDR1 is SQVTM and CDR2 ANQGSEA. V was clipped by 6 bases and J by 1 base; unmatched bases: 5. CDR3 sequence (DNA): TGCAGCGTCCACCGACAGGGTAACTATGGCTACACCTTC. This codes for CSVHRQGNYGYTF.

V usage is TRBV27 and J usage is TRBJ1-2; TRBD1 aligns across 7 bases. CDR3 length equals 14 residues. V lost 8 bases and J lost 7; bases outside the gene matches: 13. Germline CDR1 is MNHEY and CDR2 is SMNVEV (reference sequence). The CDR3 spells CASSMTTGLGGYTF. CDR3 coding DNA: TGTGCCAGCTCTATGACGACAGGGTTGGGTGGCTACACCTTC.

The chain has TRBV6-6 and TRBJ1-1; 8 bases map to TRBD1. The germline V gene has CDR1 MNHNY and CDR2 SVGAGI (reference sequence). V lost 8 bases to trimming and J lost 3 bases; unmatched junction nucleotides: 14. CDR3 size: 16 residues. The CDR3 region is CASGFRGPDQDTEAFF. CDR3 bases: TGTGCCAGCGGGTTCAGGGGGCCCGACCAGGACACTGAAGCTTTCTTT.

This chain joins TRBV2 and TRBJ1-2; D is undetermined. V lost 8 bases to trimming and J lost 3 bases, with 13 bases between them. This CDR3 comprises 13 residues. Germline assignment: CDR1 SNHLY and CDR2 FYNNEI. CDR3 in DNA: TGTGCCAGCCGTGGGAGCCGAGACTATGGCTACACCTTC. Residues: CASRGSRDYGYTF.

This chain joins TRBV4-1 and TRBJ2-7; D is uncertain. CDR3 size: 16 residues. V lost 8 bases and J 2 bases, leaving 22 bases between the germline ends. Germline loops: CDR1 MGHRA, CDR2 YSYEKL. The CDR3 is CASGIAPWRPTYEQYF. In DNA form, the CDR3 reads TGCGCCAGCGGAATCGCACCTTGGAGACCAACCTACGAGCAGTACTTC.

The chain is built from TRBV19 and TRBJ1-1, with a tentative D call TRBD1 (5 bases). Germline CDR1 reads LNHDA; CDR2 reads SQIVND (reference sequence). The CDR3 is 14 amino acids. Trimming pared 9 bases from V and 5 bases from J, leaving 19 bases between. The CDR3 region has the DNA TGTGCCAGCAGACAGAGCGTGGGTCGAACTGAAGCTTTCTTT. This translates into CASRQSVGRTEAFF.

This chain joins TRBV19 and TRBJ1-5; D is unclear. This CDR3 has 14 amino acids. V was trimmed by 5 bases and J by 2 bases, leaving 10 bases between them. In germline, CDR1 is LNHDA, CDR2 SQIVND (reference sequence). The CDR3 loop is CASSASRGNQPQHF. CDR3 coding DNA: TGTGCCAGTAGTGCCTCGAGGGGCAATCAGCCCCAGCATTTT. Complete variable domain (other parts from reference TRBV19 and TRBJ1-5): DGGITQSPKYLFRKEGQNVTLSCEQNLNHDAMYWYRQDPGQGLRLIYYSQIVNDFQKGDIAEGYSVSREKKESFPLTVTSAQKNPTAFYLCASSASRGNQPQHFGDGTRLSIL.

This clone was counted once. This rearrangement joins TRBV28 to TRBJ2-7; 10 nucleotides match TRBD1. CDR1 is MDHEN and CDR2 is SYDVKM in the germline V gene. The CDR3 extends over 13 amino acids. V gave up 7 bases and J gave up 3 bases; unmatched junction bases: 3. DNA for the CDR3: TGTGCCAGCATCCGGGACAGGGGCTACGAGCAGTACTTC. Encoded protein: CASIRDRGYEQYF.

V usage is TRBV19 and J usage is TRBJ2-3, with D tentatively TRBD2 (7 bases). CDR1 and CDR2 (germline): LNHDA, SQIVND (reference sequence). V was pared by 1 base and J by 2 bases, with 10 bases between. CDR3 size: 15 residues. The CDR3 loop is CASSIVAGATDTQYF. CDR3 in DNA: TGTGCCAGTAGTATAGTTGCGGGGGCCACAGATACGCAGTATTTT.

V usage is TRBV5-7 and J usage is TRBJ2-2; 7 bases match TRBD1. TRBV5-7 is recorded as an ORF, its role being uncertain. Trimming removed 4 bases from V and 3 bases from J; junction bases left unmatched: 12. CDR3 size: 17 residues. The DNA for the CDR3 is TGTGCCAGCAGCAAAAAACATCTTCAGGGGGACACCGGGGAGCTGTTTTTT. Translated, it gives CASSKKHLQGDTGELFF.

J is TRBJ2-3 and V is TRBV4-1, with TRBD2 matching 11 bases. This CDR3 has 17 residues. Per germline, CDR1 MGHRA and CDR2 YSYEKL. The trim removed 0 bases at V and 4 bases at J, leaving 6 bases unmatched. The CDR3 coding sequence is TGCGCCAGCAGCCAAGATACGGGACTAGCGGATCCAGATACGCAGTATTTT. This codes for CASSQDTGLADPDTQYF.

The CDR3 spells CASSARVLEQYF. CDR3 bases: TGTGCCAGCAGCGCGCGGGTTCTCGAGCAGTACTTC. This rearrangement joins TRBV7-9 to TRBJ2-7, with a weak D call TRBD2 (5 bases). The germline CDR1 and CDR2 sequences are SEHNR and FQNEAQ (reference sequence). The CDR3 is 12 residues long. V was cut by 5 bases and J by 6 bases, with 11 bases left in between.

The chain uses TRBV7-2 and TRBJ1-2; D is possibly TRBD1 (6 bases). Germline V CDR1 and CDR2: SGHTA, FQGNSA. With 3 bases removed from V and 4 bases from J, the gap between germline ends came to 12 bases. The CDR3 is made up of 14 amino acids. The CDR3 region is CASSLGWTVYGYTF. CDR3 coding DNA: TGTGCCAGCAGCTTGGGTTGGACAGTCTATGGCTACACCTTC.

The chain links TRBV20-1 to TRBJ1-1; TRBD1 might be the D (5 bases). Germline CDR1 is DFQATT and CDR2 is SNEGSKA (reference sequence). Trimming pared 4 bases from V and 7 bases from J, leaving 10 bases between. The length of the CDR3 is 11 residues. The CDR3 protein is CSATDKVEAFF. DNA of the CDR3: TGCAGTGCTACGGACAAGGTTGAAGCTTTCTTT.

CDR3 in DNA: TGCGCCAGCAGCCAAGCGGGTGATCAGCCCCAGCATTTT. Amino acids: CASSQAGDQPQHF. The chain recombines TRBV4-3 with TRBJ1-5; D not certain. Trimming pared 1 base from V and 5 bases from J, leaving 6 bases between. The CDR3 has 13 residues. Germline CDR1 and CDR2: LGHNA and YSLEER.

V is TRBV28 and J is TRBJ1-2; unclear D gene. The germline V and J ends were trimmed by 1 base and 2 bases, with 5 bases remaining between them. Germline V gives CDR1 MDHEN, CDR2 SYDVKM. The CDR3 loop spans 13 amino acids. The CDR3 spells CASSLLQNYGYTF. The CDR3 coding sequence is TGTGCCAGCAGTTTATTACAGAACTATGGCTACACCTTC.

This chain links TRBV9 with TRBJ2-2; perhaps TRBD1 as D (5 bases). The CDR3 spans 15 residues. The V gene lost 2 bases and the J gene lost 0 bases, with 8 bases spanning the gap. Germline V gives CDR1 SGDLS, CDR2 YYNGEE. The CDR3 sequence: CASSVDRANTGELFF. The DNA for the CDR3 is TGTGCCAGCAGCGTCGACAGAGCGAACACCGGGGAGCTGTTTTTT.

This clone was picked up one time. This chain joins TRBV9 and TRBJ1-6; no clear D gene. Trimming shortened V by 0 bases and J by 10 bases, and 8 bases separated the two germline ends. Germline V lookup: CDR1 SGDLS, CDR2 YYNGEE. The CDR3 sequence is 13 residues long. CDR3 DNA: TGTGCCAGCAGCGTAGATACTCACTCACCCCTCCACTTT. It is translated as CASSVDTHSPLHF.

This clone was seen a few times. V is TRBV5-1 and J is TRBJ2-7, with TRBD1 identical over 7 bases. The CDR3 length is 15 residues. Germline V CDR1 and CDR2: SGHRS, YFSETQ. V shed 5 bases and J 5 bases; nucleotides not matched to a gene: 13. CDR3: CASREWTGVSDEQYF. The CDR3 coding sequence is TGCGCCAGCAGGGAATGGACAGGTGTGAGTGACGAGCAGTACTTC.

This chain links TRBV2 with TRBJ1-3, with 7 bases identical to TRBD1. The germline V gene encodes CDR1 SNHLY and CDR2 FYNNEI. There are 15 residues in the CDR3. After removal of 8 bases from V and 4 bases from J, the junction contained 11 bases not matched to a gene. The CDR3 protein is CASGGPGQKGNTIYF. CDR3 in DNA: TGTGCCAGCGGGGGGCCGGGACAGAAAGGAAACACCATATATTTT.